Following are 8 T cell receptor beta chains from one sample sequenced in a study of T cell responses to AZD1222 COVID-19 vaccine. Assay: immunoSEQ multiplex PCR; the TCRdb copy retains only in-frame clones and omits some. The repertoire holds around 160,000 clones, just over 90% seen once, with around 1.9% in the top ten. The sample in question was peripheral blood, obtained on day 0 of AZD1222 vaccination. These receptors all stem from an adult in good health.

The V call is TRBV19, the J call TRBJ1-1; D gene uncertain. Trimming left V 3 bases short and J 1 base short, with 9 bases between. The CDR3 is 14 amino acids. Germline-derived CDR1 and CDR2 are LNHDA and SQIVND (reference sequence). The CDR3 loop is CASSIPWENTEAFF. Here the CDR3 DNA reads TGTGCCAGTAGTATCCCTTGGGAGAACACTGAAGCTTTCTTT.

The rearrangement joins TRBV2 to TRBJ2-2; unclear D gene. Trimming cost V 2 bases and J 6 bases, with 10 bases left between them. Germline-derived CDR1 and CDR2 are SNHLY and FYNNEI. This CDR3 has 14 amino acids. CDR3 sequence (DNA): TGTGCCAGCAGTGAAAGAACAAACGCCGGGGAGCTGTTTTTT. Protein sequence: CASSERTNAGELFF.

V usage is TRBV14 and J usage is TRBJ2-1, with TRBD2 matching 8 bases. The CDR3 contains 14 residues. Trimming at V came to 1 base and at J to 4 bases, leaving 0 bases not matched to a gene. Per germline, CDR1 SGHDN and CDR2 FVKESK. In DNA, the CDR3 is TGTGCCAGCAGCCAAGCGGGGGGGTACAATGAGCAGTTCTTC. This encodes CASSQAGGYNEQFF.

The table lists this clone with a count of one. Other DNA sequences within the sample encode an identical CDR3. The chain employs TRBV18 and TRBJ2-2; D is unresolved. Germline values: CDR1 KGHSH, CDR2 LQKENI. Trimming left V 2 bases short and J 5 bases short, with 3 bases between. The length of the CDR3 is 12 residues. The CDR3 nucleotides are TGTGCCAGCTCACCAAGGACCGGGGAGCTGTTTTTT. This codes for CASSPRTGELFF.

This chain links TRBV5-4 with TRBJ1-4, with 9 bases matching TRBD1. The ends lost 4 bases at V and 2 bases at J; junction bases unmatched: 6. The CDR3 is 16 residues long. Germline V gene sequence: CDR1 SGHNT, CDR2 YYREEE (reference sequence). CDR3 in amino acids: CASSPGQGSTNEKLFF. The CDR3 nucleotides read TGTGCCAGCAGCCCGGGACAGGGATCCACTAATGAAAAACTGTTTTTT.

The rearrangement links TRBV19 to TRBJ1-4; D unresolved. This CDR3 has 13 residues. V lost 1 base, J lost 10 bases, and 10 bases lay in between. Per germline, CDR1 LNHDA and CDR2 SQIVND (reference sequence). In DNA form, the CDR3 reads TGTGCCAGTAGTATAGTCGAGCGGCCAAAACTGTTTTTT. Protein product: CASSIVERPKLFF.

V gene TRBV7-3 combines with J gene TRBJ1-3; D gene ambiguous. CDR1 SGHTA and CDR2 FQGTGA come from the germline V gene. V was shortened by 0 bases and J by 4 bases, with 4 bases between the two germline ends. The length of the CDR3 is 13 residues. This CDR3 is CASSLTTGNTIYF. CDR3 DNA: TGTGCCAGCAGCTTAACAACCGGAAACACCATATATTTT. The whole variable domain, remainder taken from reference TRBV7-3 and TRBJ1-3, is GAGVSQTPSNKVTEKGKYVELRCDPISGHTALYWYRQSLGQGPEFLIYFQGTGAADDSGLPNDRFFAVRPEGSVSTLKIQRTERGDSAVYLCASSLTTGNTIYFGEGSWLTVV.

This chain joins TRBV5-1 and TRBJ1-6, with TRBD1 matching 7 bases. CDR1 is SGHRS and CDR2 is YFSETQ in the germline V gene. This CDR3 has 15 amino acids. After removal of 0 bases from V and 6 bases from J, the junction contained 3 bases not matched to a gene. The CDR3 DNA is TGCGCCAGCAGCTTGGTTCCAGGGGGTAATTCACCCCTCCACTTT. As protein: CASSLVPGGNSPLHF.